This T cell receptor (beta chain) stems from a study of T cell responses to AZD1222 COVID-19 vaccine (dated by TCRdb to about 2021). For the wider study: Because spike-specific TCR depth and breadth did not differ between the two schedules, AZD1222 recipients who got a second dose at roughly 4 weeks were pooled with those who got a second dose at roughly 12 weeks. A total of 230 to 250 trial participants underwent TCR sequencing, of whom about 210 received two doses of AZD1222 and about 25 received two doses of the MenACWY control vaccine. Trial participants were enrolled into age subgroups of 18-55, 56-69 and 70-plus years, which contained around 140, 26 and 57 TCR-sequenced participants, respectively.

The germline V gene specifies KGHDR as CDR1 and SFDVKD as CDR2. The CDR3 numbers 13 residues from cysteine through phenylalanine. Only the CDR3 portion is preserved as DNA: 39 bases, with reading frame beginning at the first base. V and J are trimmed by 9 bases and 3 bases, and the gene matches miss 3 bases of the junction. The CDR3 regions of human TCRbeta chains were subjected to immunosequencing. Regarding the original processing steps: Repertoire TCRs were matched against a reference library of SARS-CoV-2-specific TCRs generated with the MIRA antigen-specificity platform. Breadth meant the fraction of unique TCRs that were SARS-CoV-2-associated, whereas depth meant the fraction of total T cells that were SARS-CoV-2-associated. Using the MIRA data, each spike-specific TCR was assigned both to the spike region to which the TCR was reactive and to a CD4 or CD8 class. Log10-transformed breadth and depth values were compared by one-way ANOVA with Sidak's multiple comparisons tests. TCRdb holds this immuneACCESS table with in-frame rearrangements only. Some clones are missing; in checked studies, unresolved V genes explain under half, and the rest has no known cause. The V and J calls and clone size come from that table; D and trimming were worked out from the DNA. This sample has about 190,000 clones in its table, and around 92% of those were observed once. The ten top clones hold 1% to 1.5% of the sample.

Study-level results and caveats: In the small 56-69-year group, the increase in depth fell short of significance, most likely because of low power. Spike-specific TCR breadth and depth rose significantly after two AZD1222 doses compared with day 0 and with MenACWY recipients. Because no day 14 peak-response samples were available, the repertoires could be characterized only after the peak T cell response. Most participants were white British and females outnumbered males, and the authors suggested that clonal diversity may have been underestimated. Conclusions about previously exposed vaccinees are limited, since just 6 or 7 AZD1222 recipients were seropositive for SARS-CoV-2 at baseline. Epitopes outside the regions mutated in the B.1.351 and B.1.1.7 variants were reportedly recognized by nearly half of the unique spike-specific TCRs. The whole spike protein was spanned by vaccine-associated CD4 TCRs, and dominant responses were seen in regions 160-218 and 743-854.

As concerns this clone: The antigen it binds to is not known. One base away there is no much larger clone; base qualities are not given.

What the time point label conveys for this sample: baseline before first vaccination. The vaccinee samples were drawn from two UK trials, COV001 and COV002, one of which was a single-blind randomized controlled phase 2/3 trial testing AZD1222 (ChAdOx1 nCoV-19) in healthy adults. Trial participant PBMC samples were collected at day 0 and day 28 after the second dose for TCRbeta chain sequencing. The source was peripheral blood, collected on day 0 of AZD1222 vaccination. The rearrangement joined TRBV24-1 to TRBJ1-5, with 8 bases matching TRBD1. The clonotype comes from an adult in good health. The CDR3: CATADRVNQPQHF. Read as DNA, the sequence is TGTGCCACCGCGGACAGGGTCAATCAGCCCCAGCATTTT.